This T cell receptor (beta chain) was observed in a study of breast tumors, draining lymph nodes, adjacent tissues. Whole-study findings and limits: Tumors had less TCR diversity than lymph nodes, more than nontumor tissue.

There are 14 residues in the CDR3. Germline V gives CDR1 MDHEN, CDR2 SYDVKM. TCRdb analysed the multiplex PCR reads with MiXCR anew, one entry per CDR3 protein. The data contain some 150,000 distinct CDR3 sequences, roughly a third of them singletons. This clonotype has at least ten counts. Its antigen is unidentified. A junction boundary mismatches the germline segment, possibly from a read error. Axillary draining lymph nodes of breast cancer patients supplied the node samples. The clonotype was recovered from a female donor with breast cancer. Some clones in this sample may be carry-over from other donors' samples. The J gene is TRBJ2-7, the V gene TRBV28, with 12 bases fitting TRBD1. Sequenced input: axillary lymph node tissue. The DNA of the CDR3 is TGTGCCAGCAGTCCCGGGGACAGGGGGCCAGTTAGGAACTTC. It translates to CASSPGDRGPVRNF.